The clone carrying this T cell receptor beta chain qualifies as medium-sized (0.01 to 0.1%). Antigen: not known. This sample was included in a study of T-cell reconstitution after alpha-beta-depleted transplantation in children. Trimming stripped 4 bases from V and 9 bases from J, with 12 bases between. The CDR3 contains 12 residues. The study's findings and limits: Newly produced T cells mostly accounted for T-cell counts and diversity one year post-transplant. As was reported, about two months after transplant, alpha-beta T cells came from several hundred expanded graft clones.

TCRbeta library preparation incorporated unique molecular identifiers. TCRdb fed the PCR reads into MiXCR, producing one record per CDR3 protein. The sample holds 5,100 or so distinct CDR3 sequences, 26% seen once. V gene TRBV12-3 or TRBV12-4 combines with J gene TRBJ1-2; D is unresolved. The clonotype originates from a male patient aged 2 to 9 who had a stem cell transplant for acute lymphoblastic leukemia, so the T cells may come from the graft donor. Sequenced material: PBMCs, mostly from graft donor cells, taken 60 days after TCRalphabeta/CD19-depleted stem cell transplant. In nucleotides, the CDR3 is TGTGCCAGCAGTTCCTCACCGAGTAGCTACACCTTC. It encodes CASSSSPSSYTF.